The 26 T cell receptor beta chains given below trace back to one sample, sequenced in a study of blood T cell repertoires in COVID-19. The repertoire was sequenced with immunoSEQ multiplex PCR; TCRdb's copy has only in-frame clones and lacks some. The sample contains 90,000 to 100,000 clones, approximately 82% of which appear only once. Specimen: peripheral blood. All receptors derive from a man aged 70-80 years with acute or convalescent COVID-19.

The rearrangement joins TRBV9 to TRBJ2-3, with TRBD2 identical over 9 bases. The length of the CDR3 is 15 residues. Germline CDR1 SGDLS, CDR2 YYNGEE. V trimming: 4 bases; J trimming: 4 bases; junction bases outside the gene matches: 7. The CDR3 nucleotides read TGTGCCAGCAGCCCCCGGGTAGCGGGAGCAGATACGCAGTATTTT. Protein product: CASSPRVAGADTQYF.

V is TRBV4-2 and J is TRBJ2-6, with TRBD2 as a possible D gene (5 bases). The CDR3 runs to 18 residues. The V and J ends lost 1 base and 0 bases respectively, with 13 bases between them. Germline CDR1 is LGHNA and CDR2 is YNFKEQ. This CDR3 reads CASSQAGIGDSGANVLTF. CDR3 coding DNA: TGTGCCAGCAGCCAAGCGGGGATTGGGGACTCTGGGGCCAACGTCCTGACTTTC.

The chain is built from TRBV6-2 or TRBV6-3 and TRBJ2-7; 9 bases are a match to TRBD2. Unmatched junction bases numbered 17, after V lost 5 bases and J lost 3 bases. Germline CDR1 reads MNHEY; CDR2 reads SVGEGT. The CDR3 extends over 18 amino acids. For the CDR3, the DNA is TGTGCCAGCAGTCCCACGGGGGGGCTAGCGGGAAGAGTCTACGAGCAGTACTTC. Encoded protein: CASSPTGGLAGRVYEQYF.

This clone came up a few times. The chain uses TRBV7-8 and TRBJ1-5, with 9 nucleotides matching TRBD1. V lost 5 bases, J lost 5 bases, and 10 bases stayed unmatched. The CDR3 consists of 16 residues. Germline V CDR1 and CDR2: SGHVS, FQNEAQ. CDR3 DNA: TGTGCCAGCAGCCGTAAGGACAGGGGTCCCCATCAGCCCCAGCATTTT. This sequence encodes CASSRKDRGPHQPQHF.

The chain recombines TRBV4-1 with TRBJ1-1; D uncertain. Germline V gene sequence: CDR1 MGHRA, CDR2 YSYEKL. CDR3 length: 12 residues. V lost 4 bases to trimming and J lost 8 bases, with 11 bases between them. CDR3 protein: CASSRRRAEAFF. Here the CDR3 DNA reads TGCGCCAGCAGCCGGAGGAGGGCAGAAGCTTTCTTT.

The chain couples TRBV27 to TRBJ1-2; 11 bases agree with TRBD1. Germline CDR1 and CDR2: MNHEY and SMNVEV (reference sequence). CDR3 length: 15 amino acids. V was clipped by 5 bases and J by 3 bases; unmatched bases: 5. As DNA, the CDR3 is TGTGCCAGCAGTACCCGGGACAGGGGGGACTATGGCTACACCTTC. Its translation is CASSTRDRGDYGYTF.

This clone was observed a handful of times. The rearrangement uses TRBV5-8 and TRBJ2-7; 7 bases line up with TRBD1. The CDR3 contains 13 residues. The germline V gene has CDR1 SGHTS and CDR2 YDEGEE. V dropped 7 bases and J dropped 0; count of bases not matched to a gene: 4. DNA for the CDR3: TGTGCCAGCCGGAACAGGGGCTCCTACGAGCAGTACTTC. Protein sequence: CASRNRGSYEQYF. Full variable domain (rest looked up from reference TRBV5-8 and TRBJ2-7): EAGVTQSPTHLIKTRGQQATLRCSPISGHTSVYWYQQALGLGLQFLLWYDEGEERNRGNFPPRFSGRQFPNYSSELNVNALELEDSALYLCASRNRGSYEQYFGPGTRLTVT.

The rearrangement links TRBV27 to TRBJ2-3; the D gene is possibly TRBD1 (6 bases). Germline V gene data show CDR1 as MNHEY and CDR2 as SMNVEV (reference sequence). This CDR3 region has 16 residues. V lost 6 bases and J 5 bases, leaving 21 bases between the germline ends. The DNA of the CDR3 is TGTGCCAGCAGCCTGCCCTCCGGGACAAATGTAGATACGCAGTATTTT. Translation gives CASSLPSGTNVDTQYF.

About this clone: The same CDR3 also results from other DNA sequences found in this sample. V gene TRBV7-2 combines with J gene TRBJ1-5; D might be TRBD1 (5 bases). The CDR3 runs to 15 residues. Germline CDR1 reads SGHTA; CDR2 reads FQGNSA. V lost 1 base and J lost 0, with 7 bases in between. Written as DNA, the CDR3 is TGTGCCAGCAGCTTAGGACAGAATAGCAATCAGCCCCAGCATTTT. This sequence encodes CASSLGQNSNQPQHF.

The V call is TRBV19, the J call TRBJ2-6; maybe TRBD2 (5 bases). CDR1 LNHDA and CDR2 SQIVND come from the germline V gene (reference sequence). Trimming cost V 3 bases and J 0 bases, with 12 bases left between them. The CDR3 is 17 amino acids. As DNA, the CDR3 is TGTGCCAGTAGTATCGGACCAGACTACTCTGGGGCCAACGTCCTGACTTTC. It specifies CASSIGPDYSGANVLTF.

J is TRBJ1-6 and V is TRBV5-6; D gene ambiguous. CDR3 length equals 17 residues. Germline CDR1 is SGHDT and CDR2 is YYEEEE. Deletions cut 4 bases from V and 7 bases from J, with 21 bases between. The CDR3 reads CASSPVAGSSPNSPLHF. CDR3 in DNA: TGTGCCAGCAGCCCGGTGGCGGGCTCGAGCCCCAATTCACCCCTCCACTTT.

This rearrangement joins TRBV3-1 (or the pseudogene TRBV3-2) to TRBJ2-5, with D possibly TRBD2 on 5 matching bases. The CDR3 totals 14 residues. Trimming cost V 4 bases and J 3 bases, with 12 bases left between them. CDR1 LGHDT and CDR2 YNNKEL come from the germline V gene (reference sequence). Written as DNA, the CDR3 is TGTGCCAGCAGCCTGGACCCCGGGGAAGAGACCCAGTACTTC. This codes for CASSLDPGEETQYF.

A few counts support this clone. CDR3 protein: CASSQGRGSPLHF. The CDR3 region has the DNA TGTGCCAGCAGCCAAGGCCGCGGATCACCCCTCCACTTT. V gene TRBV3-1 (or the pseudogene TRBV3-2) combines with J gene TRBJ1-6; no firm D call. The CDR3 has 13 residues. Germline loops: CDR1 LGHDT, CDR2 YNNKEL (reference sequence). Trimming removed 1 base from V and 10 bases from J, with 8 bases in between.

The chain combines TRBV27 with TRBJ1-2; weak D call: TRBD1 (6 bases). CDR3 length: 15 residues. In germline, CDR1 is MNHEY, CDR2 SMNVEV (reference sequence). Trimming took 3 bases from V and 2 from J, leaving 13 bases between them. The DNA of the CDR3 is TGTGCCAGCAGTTTTCTGGACAGCCTCAACTATGGCTACACCTTC. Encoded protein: CASSFLDSLNYGYTF.

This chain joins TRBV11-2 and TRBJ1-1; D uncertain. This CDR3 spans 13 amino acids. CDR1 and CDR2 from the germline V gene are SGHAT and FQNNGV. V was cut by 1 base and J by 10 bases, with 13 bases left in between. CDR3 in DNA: TGTGCCAGCAGCTTAGTAAGGGCTGGAGGAGCTTTCTTT. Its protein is CASSLVRAGGAFF.

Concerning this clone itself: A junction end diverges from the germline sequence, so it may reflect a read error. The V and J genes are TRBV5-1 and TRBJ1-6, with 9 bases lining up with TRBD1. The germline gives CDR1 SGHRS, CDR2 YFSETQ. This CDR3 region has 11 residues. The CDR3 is CASSSGTGWTF. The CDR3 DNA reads TGCGCCAGCAGCTCCGGGACAGGGTGGACCTTT.

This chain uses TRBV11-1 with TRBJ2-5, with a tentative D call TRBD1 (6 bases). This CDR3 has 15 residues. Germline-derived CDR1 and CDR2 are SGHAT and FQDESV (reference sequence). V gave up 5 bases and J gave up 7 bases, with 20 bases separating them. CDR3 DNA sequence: TGTGCCAGCAGCAACAGAGGTTCTCAAGGGGGGACCCAGTACTTC. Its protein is CASSNRGSQGGTQYF.

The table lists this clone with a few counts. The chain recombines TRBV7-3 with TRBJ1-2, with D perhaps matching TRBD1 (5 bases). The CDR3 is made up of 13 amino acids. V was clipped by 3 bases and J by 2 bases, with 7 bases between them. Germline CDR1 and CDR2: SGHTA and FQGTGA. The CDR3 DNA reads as TGTGCCAGCAGCTTTGGGGCGAACTATGGCTACACCTTC. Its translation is CASSFGANYGYTF.

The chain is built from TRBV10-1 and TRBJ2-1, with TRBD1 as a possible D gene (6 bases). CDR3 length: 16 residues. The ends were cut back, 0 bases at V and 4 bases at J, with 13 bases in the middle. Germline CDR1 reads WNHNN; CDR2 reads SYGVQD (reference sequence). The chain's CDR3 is CASSESQRGFYNEQFF. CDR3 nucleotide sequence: TGCGCCAGCAGTGAGTCCCAAAGGGGGTTTTACAATGAGCAGTTCTTC.

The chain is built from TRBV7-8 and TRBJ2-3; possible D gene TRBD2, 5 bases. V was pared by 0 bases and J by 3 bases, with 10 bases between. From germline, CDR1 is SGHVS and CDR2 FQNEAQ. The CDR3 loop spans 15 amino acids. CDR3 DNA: TGTGCCAGCAGCTTAGCGCTTAGCGTGACAGATACGCAGTATTTT. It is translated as CASSLALSVTDTQYF.

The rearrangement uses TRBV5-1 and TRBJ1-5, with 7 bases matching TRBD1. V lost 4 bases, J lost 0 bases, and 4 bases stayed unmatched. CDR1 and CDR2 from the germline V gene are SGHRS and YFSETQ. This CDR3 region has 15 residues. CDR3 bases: TGCGCCAGCAGCCCGACAGGGCCTAGCAATCAGCCCCAGCATTTT. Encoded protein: CASSPTGPSNQPQHF.

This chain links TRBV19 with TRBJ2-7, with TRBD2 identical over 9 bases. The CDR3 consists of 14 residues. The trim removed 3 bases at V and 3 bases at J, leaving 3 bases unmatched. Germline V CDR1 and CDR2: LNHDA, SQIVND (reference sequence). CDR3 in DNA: TGTGCCAGTAGTATTGTAGCGGGGGACTACGAGCAGTACTTC. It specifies CASSIVAGDYEQYF.

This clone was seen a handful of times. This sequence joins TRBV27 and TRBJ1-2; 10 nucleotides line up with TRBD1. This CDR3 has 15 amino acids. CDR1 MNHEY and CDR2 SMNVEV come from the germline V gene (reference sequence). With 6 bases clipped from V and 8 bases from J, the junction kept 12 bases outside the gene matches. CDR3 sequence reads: CASRWTGGGSGGYTF. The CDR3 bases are TGTGCCAGCAGGTGGACAGGGGGAGGGAGTGGGGGCTACACCTTC.

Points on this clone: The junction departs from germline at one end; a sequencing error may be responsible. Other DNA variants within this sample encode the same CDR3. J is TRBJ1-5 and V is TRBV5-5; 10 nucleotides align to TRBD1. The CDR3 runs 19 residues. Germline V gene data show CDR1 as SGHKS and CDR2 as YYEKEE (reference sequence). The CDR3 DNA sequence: TGTGCCAGCAGTTTGAGACAGGGGGCGGTGGTCTCGAGCAATCAACCCCAGCATTTT. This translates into CASSLRQGAVVSSNQPQHF.

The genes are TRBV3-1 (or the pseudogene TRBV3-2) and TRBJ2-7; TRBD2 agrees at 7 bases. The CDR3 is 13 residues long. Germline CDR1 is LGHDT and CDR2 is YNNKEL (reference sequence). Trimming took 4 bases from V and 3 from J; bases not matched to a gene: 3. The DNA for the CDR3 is TGTGCCAGCAGCCGGGGGGGAAGCTACGAGCAGTACTTC. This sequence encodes CASSRGGSYEQYF.

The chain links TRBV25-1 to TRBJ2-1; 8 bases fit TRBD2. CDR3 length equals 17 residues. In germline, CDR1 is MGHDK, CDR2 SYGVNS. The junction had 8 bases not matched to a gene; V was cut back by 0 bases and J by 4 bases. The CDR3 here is CASSEYSGTSGYNEQFF. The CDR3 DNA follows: TGTGCCAGCAGTGAATATTCAGGAACTAGCGGTTACAATGAGCAGTTCTTC.